In its sample, the clone carrying this T cell receptor beta chain was seen a few times. Its antigen remains unidentified. Researchers reported sorting CD4+ naive, central memory, regulatory and stem cell-like memory cells via CD45RO/CCR7/CD25/CD127/CD95/CD27. The V gene end was trimmed by 9 bases and the J gene end by 4 bases; junction bases not matched to a gene: 14. This CDR3 has 16 amino acids. These data belong to a study of beta chain features in type 1 diabetes. Study results and limitations: All four CD4+ subsets of Type 1 diabetes patients contained TCRB CDR3s that were moderately but significantly shorter.

Expressed TCRB transcripts were sequenced, since all the RNA that had been isolated was reverse transcribed. Naive, central memory and regulatory T cell samples averaged roughly 3.7 million reads. The repertoire was sequenced with immunoSEQ multiplex PCR; TCRdb's copy has only in-frame clones and lacks some. Of about 260,000 clones listed, around 21% are singletons. This receptor was obtained from a woman aged 40 to 50 with type 1 diabetes. V and J are TRBV23-1 and TRBJ2-1; 8 bases map to TRBD2. Being an ORF, TRBV23-1 has a function that is uncertain. Sequencing input: naive CD4+ T cells from blood. The CDR3 reads CARQQRGTGVYNEQFF. CDR3 DNA: TGCGCCAGACAACAGCGGGGGACGGGCGTGTACAATGAGCAGTTCTTC.